Listed below are T cell receptor beta chains from one sample, sequenced in a study of T cell responses to AZD1222 COVID-19 vaccine. Data came from immunoSEQ multiplex PCR; TCRdb stores just in-frame clones and leaves some out. There are approximately 300,000 clones in the sample; approximately 94% occur only once, and roughly 0.5% lies in the top ten. This specimen consisted of peripheral blood, obtained 28 days after the second AZD1222 dose. The receptors stem from an adult who received the AZD1222 COVID-19 vaccine. Both conserved end residues are part of each CDR3. D genes are given only for firm matches. Clone size is given for some rows only: seen once, a few or many times, or a class if the clone is expanded.

len	v_gene	j_gene	abundance	d_gene	CDR3aa	CDR3nt
15	TRBV18	TRBJ2-1	-	-	CASSQGTGSYNEQFF	TGTGCCAGCTCACAGGGAACCGGCTCCTACAATGAGCAGTTCTTC
13	TRBV27	TRBJ1-2	-	TRBD1	CASSSGDRNGYTF	TGTGCCAGCAGTTCAGGGGACAGAAATGGCTACACCTTC
16	TRBV4-2	TRBJ2-7	-	TRBD1	CASSQGERDRAYEQYF	TGTGCCAGCAGCCAAGGCGAACGGGACAGAGCCTACGAGCAGTACTTC
12	TRBV18	TRBJ2-5	-	-	CASFKQEETQYF	TGTGCCAGCTTCAAACAGGAAGAGACCCAGTACTTC
14	TRBV18	TRBJ1-2	-	TRBD1	CASSVEGTGYGYTF	TGTGCCAGCTCAGTAGAGGGGACAGGCTATGGCTACACCTTC
15	TRBV3-1/TRBV3-2	TRBJ2-1	-	TRBD2	CASSQARGRGGEQFF	TGTGCCAGCAGCCAAGCGAGAGGCCGGGGGGGTGAGCAGTTCTTC
14	TRBV6-6	TRBJ1-1	-	TRBD1	CASTPRTGGGEAFF	TGTGCCAGCACCCCACGAACAGGGGGCGGTGAAGCTTTCTTT
15	TRBV28	TRBJ2-3	once	-	CASSLRAGGIDTQYF	TGTGCCAGCAGTTTGCGGGCAGGAGGGATAGATACGCAGTATTTT
15	TRBV5-6	TRBJ1-6	once	-	CASSFSGVRDSPLHF	TGTGCCAGCAGCTTCAGTGGGGTCCGAGATTCACCCCTCCACTTT
17	TRBV13	TRBJ2-1	-	TRBD2	CASSLEGLAGSYNEQFF	TGTGCCAGCAGCTTAGAGGGACTAGCGGGCTCCTACAATGAGCAGTTCTTC
15	TRBV19	TRBJ1-5	few	TRBD1	CASNIRGTGNQPQHF	TGTGCCAGTAACATCCGGGGGACAGGGAATCAGCCCCAGCATTTT
16	TRBV7-9	TRBJ2-1	-	-	CASSSLGKRSYNEQFF	TGTGCCAGCAGCTCCCTAGGGAAGCGCTCCTACAATGAGCAGTTCTTC
15	TRBV18	TRBJ1-5	-	TRBD1	CASSLGQGAGQPQHF	TGTGCCAGCTCACTGGGACAGGGGGCAGGTCAGCCCCAGCATTTT
16	TRBV4-3	TRBJ2-3	-	TRBD2	CASSPLPSGRAGTQYF	TGCGCCAGCAGTCCCCTCCCTAGCGGGAGGGCCGGTACGCAGTATTTT
13	TRBV28	TRBJ1-2	-	-	CASSLGGPYGYTF	TGTGCCAGCAGTTTGGGCGGGCCTTATGGCTACACCTTC
16	TRBV18	TRBJ2-3	-	-	CASSPGVARGTDTQYF	TGTGCCAGCTCACCAGGGGTGGCACGGGGCACAGATACGCAGTATTTT